This record concerns one TCR beta chain sequence. There are a few counts of this clonotype. The antigen this receptor binds is unknown. The record has no base qualities; no much larger clone is one base away. The roughly 39 donors, aged 6 to 90 years, were systemically healthy Caucasian individuals from Russia. Each donor gave ten milliliters of peripheral blood, drawn into EDTA-treated Vacutainer tubes. PBMCs were isolated by Ficoll-Paque density-gradient centrifugation, with at least 6 million obtained per sample. Total RNA was extracted from PBMCs with Trizol reagent, with at least 5 micrograms obtained per sample. Naive CD45RAhigh/CD27high T cell percentages were measured by flow cytometry on a PBMC aliquot from every donor. Libraries were built with 5' RACE. Instrument used: Illumina HiSeq 2500. The second PCR ran for about 6 to 11 cycles and used a J-beta primer mix along with a sample-barcoded 5' primer. A unique molecular identifier was introduced onto each TCR beta cDNA molecule by a template-switch 5' adaptor carrying 12 random nucleotides. Each sample yielded at least 3 million CDR3-containing paired-end reads. First-strand cDNA synthesis was performed from all RNA using the Mint cDNA synthesis kit, with priming by a TRBC-specific oligonucleotide. All cDNA was treated with uracil-DNA glycosylase and then went through a first 18-cycle PCR with the universal primers M1SS and BC2_uni_R. Concerning the study's data processing: For normalization, 1 million high-quality reads were randomly selected from each sample, with every read carrying a distinct molecular identifier. Instead of being binned into consensus sequences, reads that shared molecular identifiers were thrown out. CDR3 identification, clonotype clustering and error correction used MiTCR with a Q25 quality threshold and the strictest error-elimination algorithm. A nonparametric unseen species model using Euler transformation provided a lower-bound estimate of total TCR beta diversity. In-frame beta chains were kept once TCRdb had trimmed the public reads at Q25 with fastp and called clones with MiXCR. Rows are combined by CDR3 protein, so each entry shows the most common genes and DNA. TCRdb, rather than the study authors, made the V and J calls. The sample table shows around 1,000,000 distinct CDR3 sequences, and 20% to 25% are seen once. The ten largest clones capture less than 0.85% of the sample.

These data originate in a study of blood T cells in healthy people across ages (dated by TCRdb to 2013 to 2016). As for the study more broadly: Template switching captured roughly one uniquely barcoded TCR beta cDNA molecule per two T cells in model experiments. Using deep sequencing normalized with unique cDNA molecular identifiers, the study measured how TCR beta repertoire diversity changes with age. For two donors (one aged 18 to 29 and one aged 80 or older), the study analyzed two additional independent replicas of 1 million unique cDNA reads from the same blood draw. The donors were split into four age groups: young (average about 15 years), middle-aged (more than 35), aged (over 55) and long-lived (over 75).

CDR1 is given as SGHTS and CDR2 as YDEGEE, both from the germline V gene. The CDR3 has 16 amino acids, counting the end cysteine and phenylalanine. The entry retains the CDR3 DNA only, 48 bases that are in frame from base 1. Trimming takes 0 bases from V and 5 bases from J, and the germline ends sit 18 bases apart. Results the study describes overall, beyond this receptor: Bulk unsorted PBMC profiling prevented conclusive comparison of naive and antigen-experienced compartments. Observed TCR beta diversity per million T cells fell roughly linearly with age, and a significant reduction was already apparent by age around 40. Observed TCR beta diversity correlated strongly with the percentage of naive T cells measured by flow cytometry. Because donor CMV infection status was unknown, age-related changes in expanded clonotypes were potentially confounded. Estimates of total diversity based on one million sequenced T cells were considered lower bounds and underestimates. The long-lived group showed more naive CD4+ T cells, fewer expanded clones and increased TCR diversity than the aged group, suggesting age selection.

These same records also appear under a second study, on T cells of mothers and their children. Per the second study: The donors were nine systemically healthy Caucasian individuals, made up of three mothers and their six children. cDNA synthesis used all of the extracted RNA, with 1.5 ug of RNA in each 15 ul reaction. In the second PCR, sample barcodes and 2-4 random nucleotides were introduced via the M1S primer. More than 9 million TCR beta CDR3 reads were obtained from each mother, and approximately 3 million reads were obtained from each child. Thymic selection shapes the output of TCR recombination in a similar way in related and unrelated pairs, and inherited differences have a minor effect. Normalized repertoire overlap was always found to be slightly, but never significantly, higher in related mother-child pairs than in unrelated mother-child pairs. Persistent microchimeric T cell clones were not detected, at a sensitivity of roughly 100 clones per million clonotypes. Deep NGS was used in the study to compare the TCR beta repertoires of mothers and children and to look for features that separate related mother-child pairs from unrelated individuals. Mothers averaged around 43 +/- 4 years of age and children averaged around 10 +/- 4 years. After adapters were ligated using NEBNext reagents, the libraries underwent 100+100 nt paired-end sequencing on an Illumina HiSeq 2000. Mother and child libraries were prepared a month apart and sequenced in separate runs to prevent cross-contamination. For each donor, between about 450,000 and 2,300,000 distinct TCR beta clonotypes were identified. Naive TCR beta clonotypes were estimated from low-frequency clonotypes matched to each donor's FACS-determined naive share, without sorting.

Sequences were obtained from blood. The chain employs TRBV5-8 and TRBJ2-7; possibly the D gene is TRBD2, per 6 matching bases. The sequence was obtained from a girl aged 2-10 years in good health. The CDR3 in this case is CASSLGGAALWDEQYF. The DNA sequence is TGTGCCAGCAGCTTGGGCGGGGCCGCCCTTTGGGACGAGCAGTACTTC.